This T cell receptor beta chain came from a study of CD8+ T cells in alopecia areata. Treatment reported: oral pan-JAK inhibitor, 5-10 mg twice daily. This clone came up a few times. In each case, RNA was isolated and then reverse transcribed into cDNA as the sequencing template. Clones were sequenced by immunoSEQ multiplex PCR, and TCRdb holds only the in-frame ones, with some missing. Altogether about 94,000 clones are present, just over 70% being singletons, with the ten largest covering about 18%. The source of this sequence is a human donor with alopecia areata. The source material was CD8+ T cells sorted from blood, sampled at week 44, from a patient treated with tofacitinib.

The CDR3 region is CSVEVQGYTF. The DNA of the CDR3 is TGCAGCGTTGAAGTCCAGGGCTACACCTTC. The chain uses TRBV29-1 and TRBJ1-2; no firm D call. V was clipped by 1 base and J by 8 bases, with 5 bases between them. This CDR3 is built from 10 residues. The V gene's germline CDR1 is SQVTM and CDR2 ANQGSEA.